This TCR beta chain was obtained from a study of T cell repertoires in cytomegalovirus infection (dated by TCRdb to the late 2010s). About the investigation overall: The peptide stimulations were aimed at well-studied HLA-B-restricted epitopes as well as recently identified HLA-C-restricted CMV epitopes, whose presentation resists viral immunomodulation. Donor HLA type was relevant to the analysis, because carriage of CMV infection together with the matching HLA type was indicated by public TCR beta signatures. What the work shows at the level of the full study, not this receptor alone: The ex vivo response was dominated by HLA-C-restricted CMV-specific TCR beta clonotypes, which also provided the single most frequent clonotype in two of eight donors. Carriers of CMV infection plus the relevant HLA type were discriminated by the cumulative frequency of public TCR beta family members in the study cohort and in an independent roughly 370-donor cohort.

Reading the germline V gene gives CDR1 SGHTA and CDR2 FQGNSA. The CDR3 runs 13 residues from the cysteine to the phenylalanine. Only the CDR3 DNA is retained, 39 bases long and in frame from the first base. The junction carries 9 bases between V and J, which are trimmed by 5 bases and 2 bases respectively. Sequenced using an Illumina HiSeq 1500. TCRdb reprocessed the public reads (quality trimming at Q25 with fastp, clone calling with MiXCR) and kept in-frame beta chains. Rows with a matching CDR3 protein are joined into one entry that keeps the most common DNA and genes. The sample yields approximately 310,000 distinct CDR3 sequences; more than 20% were counted once. The ten top clones hold 10% to 15% of the sample. On this clonotype: This receptor's antigen is unknown. No much larger clone is present one base from it, and per-base qualities are unavailable.

The treatment or condition tag for this specimen amounts to: in vitro stimulation with specific CMV peptide epitopes to enrich CMV-specific T cells. Recombination linked TRBV7-2 to TRBJ1-2; confidence is insufficient to name the D gene. The specimen comprised cultured PBMCs, sampled from culture after CMV antigen stimulation. This receptor was obtained from a human donor in good health (CMV status not recorded). Some clones in this sample may be carry-over from other donors' samples. The CDR3 protein is CASSMTANYGYTF. The DNA reads as follows: TGTGCCAGCAGCATGACGGCGAACTATGGCTACACCTTC.